The 4 T cell receptor beta chains listed next were all sequenced from one sample in a study of identical twins. TCRdb re-analysed the 5' RACE reads in MiXCR, keeping a single row per CDR3 protein. The sample has 1.5 million to 2 million distinct CDR3 sequences; around a third are singletons. What was sequenced was cord blood. Receptor source: a newborn girl in good health.

This clonotype has more than one count but fewer than ten. This chain's CDR3 is CASRDNREGGNTEAFF. The DNA for the CDR3 is TGTGCCAGCAGGGATAACAGGGAAGGGGGAAACACTGAAGCTTTCTTT. The chain uses TRBV28 and TRBJ1-1; D might be TRBD1 (6 bases). The germline V and J ends were trimmed by 6 bases and 2 bases, with 19 bases remaining between them. The CDR3 covers 16 residues. The germline gives CDR1 MDHEN, CDR2 SYDVKM.

The chain uses TRBV9 and TRBJ1-1; D is undetermined. The CDR3 extends over 13 amino acids. Germline values: CDR1 SGDLS, CDR2 YYNGEE. V lost 0 bases and J lost 11, with 14 bases in between. This CDR3 reads CASSVEVDLGAFF. The CDR3 nucleotides are TGTGCCAGCAGCGTAGAGGTGGACCTTGGGGCTTTCTTT.

The chain employs TRBV6-2 or TRBV6-3 and TRBJ2-1, with unresolved D. From germline, CDR1 is MNHEY and CDR2 SVGEGT. V was clipped by 6 bases and J by 0 bases, with 12 bases between them. The CDR3 is 15 amino acids. CDR3 coding DNA: TGTGCCAGCAGGCGGACGGTCAGCTCCTACAATGAGCAGTTCTTC. Translating gives CASRRTVSSYNEQFF.

This clonotype was found a few times. The rearrangement joins TRBV7-2 to TRBJ2-7; 14 bases map to TRBD2. Germline V gene lookup returns CDR1 SGHTA and CDR2 FQGNSA. There are 16 residues in the CDR3. The J segment lost 0 bases and the V segment lost 5 bases, leaving 3 bases of the junction unmatched. Written as DNA, the CDR3 is TGTGCCAGCAGCGCGGGACTAGCGGGAGCCTCCTACGAGCAGTACTTC. Its protein is CASSAGLAGASYEQYF.